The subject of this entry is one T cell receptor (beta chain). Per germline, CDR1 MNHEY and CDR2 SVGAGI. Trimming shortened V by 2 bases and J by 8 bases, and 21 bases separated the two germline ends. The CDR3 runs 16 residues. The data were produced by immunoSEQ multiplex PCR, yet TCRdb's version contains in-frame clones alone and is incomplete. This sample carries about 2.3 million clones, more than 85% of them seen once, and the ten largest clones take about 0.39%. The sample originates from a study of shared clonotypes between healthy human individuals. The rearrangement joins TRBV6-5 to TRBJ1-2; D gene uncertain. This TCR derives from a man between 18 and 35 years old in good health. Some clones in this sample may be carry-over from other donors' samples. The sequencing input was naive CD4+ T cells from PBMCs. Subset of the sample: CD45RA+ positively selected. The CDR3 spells CASSYLGRFLKGGYTF. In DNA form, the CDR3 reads TGTGCCAGCAGTTACCTAGGACGGTTCTTGAAGGGAGGCTACACCTTC.